This is a list of T cell receptor beta chains from one sample in a study of control samples from healthy donors and cancer patients. TCRdb's copy holds only in-frame clones and misses some; the assay was immunoSEQ multiplex PCR. The table includes more than 70,000 clones, about 95% detected once. The sequencing sample was made of blood. The receptors originated from a woman aged 25 to 45 in good health. Each CDR3 is given without its conserved first and last residue. D genes are given only for firm matches.

J gene: TRBJ2-5
V gene: TRBV5-5
D gene: .
CDR3 protein: ASSLAISVQETQY

J gene: TRBJ2-7
V gene: TRBV28
D gene: .
CDR3 protein: ASSLRTAGGFEQY

J gene: TRBJ1-1
V gene: TRBV3-1/TRBV3-2
D gene: .
CDR3 protein: ASSHSRAGDTEAF

J gene: TRBJ2-2
V gene: TRBV24-1
D gene: TRBD2
CDR3 protein: ATSDLGGENTGELF

J gene: TRBJ2-5
V gene: TRBV3-1/TRBV3-2
D gene: TRBD2
CDR3 protein: ASSHAAGGPGTQY

J gene: TRBJ1-1
V gene: TRBV28
D gene: TRBD1
CDR3 protein: ASKGGQGRKTEAF

J gene: TRBJ1-5
V gene: TRBV2
D gene: TRBD1
CDR3 protein: ASTTTGRDNQPQH

J gene: TRBJ1-2
V gene: TRBV5-1
D gene: .
CDR3 protein: ASGYPTGSDGYT

J gene: TRBJ2-7
V gene: TRBV7-2
D gene: .
CDR3 protein: ASSFTHSSYEQY

J gene: TRBJ1-3
V gene: TRBV28
D gene: .
CDR3 protein: ASARARVGRGNTIY

J gene: TRBJ1-4
V gene: TRBV6-6
D gene: TRBD1
CDR3 protein: ASTNPGGSVNEKLF

J gene: TRBJ1-5
V gene: TRBV19
D gene: .
CDR3 protein: ASSNGKISSNQPQH

J gene: TRBJ1-6
V gene: TRBV7-2
D gene: .
CDR3 protein: ASSPGGGRGHSPLH